What follows describes a single T cell receptor beta chain. Antigen: not known. With a much larger clone just one base away, this may be a read error. The data belong to a study of CD8+CD57+ T cells in acquired aplastic anemia. Study as a whole: DNA recovered from sorted CD4+ and CD8+ cells had a mean of around 3.2 ug.

Previously, flow cytometry had revealed CD8+CD57+ cell expansion in the patients chosen for sequencing. There were no patients without severe acquired aplastic anemia. Genomic DNA, the template, was used for profiling of the TCR beta VDJ and CDR3. TCRdb fed the reads into MiXCR, producing one record per CDR3 protein. Among 250,000 or so distinct CDR3 sequences, more than 40% were seen once, and the ten largest hold approximately 8%. Regarding the study as a whole: Patients and controls were found to share roughly 31 CD8+ CDR3 sequences.

This TCR derives from a human donor with aplastic anemia. Source material: sorted CD4+, CD8+, or CD8+CD57+ T cells (not recorded which) from PBMCs.

This CDR3 is CASRVGANTEAFF. The DNA of the CDR3 is TGTGCCAGCAGGGTGGGAGCGAACACTGAAGCTTTCTTT. The J gene is TRBJ1-1, the V gene TRBV7-3, with no clear D. Germline V gives CDR1 SGHTA, CDR2 FQGTGA. Trimming took off 6 bases at V and 1 base at J, with 9 bases between the two ends. The CDR3 loop spans 13 amino acids.